These 14 T cell receptor beta chains were sequenced from one sample in a study of shared clonotypes between healthy human individuals. Clones were sequenced by immunoSEQ multiplex PCR, and TCRdb holds only the in-frame ones, with some missing. The data hold 640,000 or so clones, with 60% to 80% observed a single time. Sequenced: memory CD4+ T cells sorted from blood. Stated subset: CD45RA-negative fraction. The receptors come from a woman aged 30 to 39 in good health.

The DNA for the CDR3 is TGTGCCTGGAGTGTGCAGACCTACGAGCAGTACTTC. It yields the protein CAWSVQTYEQYF. This chain joins TRBV30 and TRBJ2-5; no clear D gene. The end of the DNA aligns better with TRBJ2-7, so the J call may be wrong. The CDR3 runs to 12 residues. The V gene's germline CDR1 is GTSNPN and CDR2 SVGIG (reference sequence).

V gene TRBV7-3 combines with J gene TRBJ1-3; D possibly corresponds to TRBD1 (5 bases). Germline V lookup: CDR1 SGHTA, CDR2 FQGTGA. Trimming removed 8 bases at V and 0 bases at J, with 17 bases between. The CDR3 totals 16 residues. CDR3 region: CASALGDSGSGNTIYF. Here the CDR3 DNA reads TGTGCCAGCGCATTGGGGGACTCGGGCTCTGGAAACACCATATATTTT.

The chain has TRBV6-1 and TRBJ2-3; tentative D call: TRBD2 (5 bases). The CDR3 loop spans 13 amino acids. Germline V gives CDR1 MNHNS, CDR2 SASEGT. The V end lost 6 bases, the J end lost 3 bases, and 10 bases lay between the germline ends. The CDR3 DNA reads as TGTGCCAGCAGGGAGGACGTAACAGATACGCAGTATTTT. Residues: CASREDVTDTQYF.

The chain combines TRBV4-1 with TRBJ2-3, with no clear D. Trimming took off 1 base at V and 0 bases at J, with 5 bases between the two ends. CDR3 length: 14 amino acids. In germline, CDR1 is MGHRA, CDR2 YSYEKL. The CDR3 spells CASSQVGSTDTQYF. The CDR3 region has the DNA TGCGCCAGCAGCCAAGTGGGTAGCACAGATACGCAGTATTTT.

The genes are TRBV18 and TRBJ2-7; D unclear. Looked up from germline, CDR1 is KGHSH and CDR2 is LQKENI. This CDR3 is built from 13 residues. V was shortened by 6 bases and J by 3 bases, with 12 bases between the two germline ends. CDR3 DNA sequence: TGTGCCAGCTCCGCCGCGATTTACTACGAGCAGTACTTC. Amino acid sequence: CASSAAIYYEQYF.

This clone came up many times. V usage is TRBV2 and J usage is TRBJ1-4; 9 nucleotides align to TRBD1. Germline V gene sequence: CDR1 SNHLY, CDR2 FYNNEI. V shed 5 bases, J shed 8 bases, and the junction held 9 bases outside the gene matches. The length of the CDR3 is 15 residues. The CDR3 bases are TGTGCCAGCAGTCCCACGGACAGGGGAAGGGAAAAACTGTTTTTT. It specifies CASSPTDRGREKLFF.

This sequence joins TRBV4-2 and TRBJ2-7; 10 positions match TRBD2. With V trimmed by 1 base and J by 7 bases, 7 bases remained unmatched. CDR1 is LGHNA and CDR2 is YNFKEQ in the germline V gene. CDR3 size: 15 residues. The CDR3 protein is CASSQVRLAGVEQYF. The CDR3 coding sequence is TGTGCCAGCAGCCAAGTTAGGCTAGCGGGAGTTGAGCAGTACTTC.

This clone has only a few counts. The chain couples TRBV27 to TRBJ1-4; D gene uncertain. The V end lost 6 bases, the J end lost 0 bases, and 11 bases lay between the germline ends. The germline V gene encodes CDR1 MNHEY and CDR2 SMNVEV (reference sequence). The CDR3 covers 15 residues. The CDR3 DNA follows: TGTGCCAGCAGCCCAGAGGTTCCAACTAATGAAAAACTGTTTTTT. This codes for CASSPEVPTNEKLFF.

The chain couples TRBV20-1 to TRBJ2-7; D is possibly TRBD1 (6 bases). The CDR3 runs 10 residues. Trimming cost V 5 bases and J 7 bases, with 9 bases left between them. The germline CDR1 and CDR2 sequences are DFQATT and SNEGSKA (reference sequence). CDR3 bases: TGCAGTGCTTTTAGGGGGGAGCAGTACTTC. This gives the protein CSAFRGEQYF.

The gene calls are TRBV18 and TRBJ2-5; TRBD1 agrees at 7 bases. Germline trimming cut 1 base from V and 4 bases from J; bases unmatched to any gene: 6. This CDR3 has 15 residues. From germline, CDR1 is KGHSH and CDR2 LQKENI. The CDR3 loop reads CASSPRGQLRETQYF. CDR3 DNA sequence: TGTGCCAGCTCACCACGGGGACAGTTAAGAGAGACCCAGTACTTC.

A remark on this clone: This specimen includes other DNA sequences encoding the same CDR3. J is TRBJ1-1 and V is TRBV19, with D uncertain. Per germline, CDR1 LNHDA and CDR2 SQIVND (reference sequence). The CDR3 sequence is 11 residues long. V lost 5 bases and J 4 bases, leaving 5 bases between the germline ends. CDR3 nucleotides: TGTGCCAGTAGTCGCGTCACTGAAGCTTTCTTT. This translates into CASSRVTEAFF.

This clone occurred a few times. The V gene is TRBV19, the J gene TRBJ2-6; TRBD1 might be the D (5 bases). The germline V and J ends were trimmed by 5 bases and 1 base, with 15 bases remaining between them. The CDR3 extends over 17 amino acids. Germline CDR1 reads LNHDA; CDR2 reads SQIVND (reference sequence). CDR3 coding DNA: TGTGCCAGTAGTGCTCGACAGCAGTCGTCTGGGGCCAACGTCCTGACTTTC. Translation gives CASSARQQSSGANVLTF.

This chain connects TRBV30 to TRBJ2-4; either TRBD1 or TRBD2 may fit D (6 bases each). CDR3 size: 13 residues. In germline, CDR1 is GTSNPN, CDR2 SVGIG (reference sequence). V was trimmed by 4 bases and J by 9 bases, leaving 16 bases between them. The CDR3, as DNA: TGTGCCTGGAACTTGAGGGGGGCCGGCATTCAGTACTTC. Residues: CAWNLRGAGIQYF.

The CDR3: CSVGGDGLLAGSWEQYF. In DNA, the CDR3 is TGCAGCGTGGGGGGTGACGGGTTACTAGCGGGAAGTTGGGAGCAGTACTTC. V gene TRBV29-1 combines with J gene TRBJ2-7; 10 bases are a match to TRBD2. Germline trimming cut 6 bases from V and 7 bases from J; bases unmatched to any gene: 21. This CDR3 has 17 amino acids. Germline CDR1 SQVTM, CDR2 ANQGSEA.